A single sample gave rise to the 20 T cell receptor beta chains below, sequenced in a study of molecular identifiers for immune sequencing clone quantification. In TCRdb, the PCR reads were re-called with MiXCR into one record per CDR3 protein. Among hundreds of thousands of distinct CDR3 sequences listed, around 20% were seen once. The sequenced material came from naive CD8+ T cells from blood, with Jurkat cell RNA spiked in. Subset of the sample: FACS-sorted CD8+CD4-CCR7+CD45RA+ naive T cells. Receptor source: a human donor in good health. Some libraries in this study had Jurkat cell RNA spiked in.

This clonotype was seen ten or more times. The chain carries TRBV7-6 and TRBJ2-5, with D perhaps matching TRBD2 (5 bases). The CDR3 sequence is 15 residues long. CDR1 is SGHVS and CDR2 is FNYEAQ in the germline V gene. Trimming pared 5 bases from V and 0 bases from J, leaving 13 bases between. The CDR3 nucleotides read TGTGCCAGCAGCCCCTCCTTAGCGCACCAAGAGACCCAGTACTTC. It yields the protein CASSPSLAHQETQYF. Together with reference TRBV7-6 and TRBJ2-5, the CDR3 gives the full variable domain: GAGVSQSPRYKVTKRGQDVALRCDPISGHVSLYWYRQALGQGPEFLTYFNYEAQQDKSGLPNDRFSAERPEGSISTLTIQRTEQRDSAMYRCASSPSLAHQETQYFGPGTRLLVL.

A remark on this clonotype: It may be a read error: a sequence one base away is much more abundant. No conserved phenylalanine or tryptophan is present at the end of the CDR3, so a read error is the likely explanation. The rearrangement links TRBV4-3 to TRBJ2-1; a possible D gene is TRBD1 (6 bases). Germline V gene lookup returns CDR1 LGHNA and CDR2 YSLEER. The CDR3 spans 15 residues. The germline V and J ends were trimmed by 1 base and 3 bases, with 10 bases remaining between them. The CDR3 here is CASSQGTDLYNEQFS. The CDR3 bases are TGCGCCAGCAGCCAAGGGACAGACCTCTACAATGAGCAGTTCTCC.

This clonotype was found many times. The rearrangement links TRBV3-1 to TRBJ2-3, with no clear D. Germline CDR1 and CDR2: LGHDT and YNNKEL (reference sequence). V lost 3 bases, J lost 6 bases, and 13 bases lay in between. CDR3 length: 14 amino acids. Written as DNA, the CDR3 is TGTGCCAGCAGCCAGCGTGGGGTCCTCGATACGCAGTATTTT. Its translation: CASSQRGVLDTQYF.

This clonotype was recorded many times. The CDR3 coding sequence is TGTGCCAGCAGCCAAGATACCTACAACTCTGGAAACACCATATATTTT. Protein sequence: CASSQDTYNSGNTIYF. The chain joins TRBV3-1 to TRBJ1-3; no definite D call. CDR3 size: 16 residues. Germline CDR1 is LGHDT and CDR2 is YNNKEL (reference sequence). Trimming took off 0 bases at V and 0 bases at J, with 9 bases between the two ends.

There are many counts of this clonotype. The V gene is TRBV20-1, the J gene TRBJ1-4; 8 bases line up with TRBD1. The CDR3 runs 14 residues. V was clipped by 4 bases and J by 10 bases; unmatched bases: 11. Per the germline V gene, CDR1 is DFQATT and CDR2 is SNEGSKA (reference sequence). The CDR3 bases are TGCAGTGCTAAGGACAGGGCAAAACCAGGAAAACTGTTTTTT. This encodes CSAKDRAKPGKLFF.

The table lists this clonotype with many counts. The chain combines TRBV10-2 with TRBJ1-1; TRBD1 is a possible D gene (5 bases). The CDR3 consists of 15 residues. The germline gives CDR1 WSHSY, CDR2 SAAADI. V dropped 8 bases and J dropped 1 base, with 17 bases sitting between them. The chain's CDR3 is CASSFSGTKNTEAFF. CDR3 DNA sequence: TGCGCCAGCTCCTTTTCCGGGACTAAGAACACTGAAGCTTTCTTT.

This clonotype was detected many times. The J gene is TRBJ2-5, the V gene TRBV7-9; 10 positions match TRBD1. The germline CDR1 and CDR2 sequences are SEHNR and FQNEAQ (reference sequence). The trim removed 1 base at V and 1 base at J, leaving 3 bases unmatched. The CDR3 has 16 residues. CDR3 loop: CASSLVRTGGQETQYF. The DNA for the CDR3 is TGTGCCAGCAGCTTAGTAAGGACAGGGGGCCAAGAGACCCAGTACTTC.

This clonotype has a count of ten or more. The chain joins TRBV20-1 to TRBJ1-1; D gene ambiguous. V was trimmed by 0 bases and J by 2 bases, leaving 7 bases between them. This CDR3 region has 13 residues. Germline V gives CDR1 DFQATT, CDR2 SNEGSKA (reference sequence). CDR3 sequence (DNA): TGCAGTGCTAGAGACAGTATAAACACTGAAGCTTTCTTT. It yields the protein CSARDSINTEAFF.

This clonotype was detected many times. V gene TRBV4-3 combines with J gene TRBJ2-1; TRBD2 matches 9 bases. Trimming at V came to 0 bases and at J to 8 bases, leaving 8 bases not matched to a gene. This CDR3 contains 16 residues. Germline assignment: CDR1 LGHNA and CDR2 YSLEER. CDR3 loop: CASSQDGGGAVDEQFF. CDR3 in DNA: TGCGCCAGCAGCCAAGATGGCGGGGGGGCCGTAGATGAGCAGTTCTTC.

As to this clonotype: A read error is possible here, since a much larger clone lies one base away. The J gene is TRBJ2-1, the V gene TRBV5-1; D is unresolved. CDR1 and CDR2 from the germline V gene are SGHRS and YFSETQ. The CDR3 covers 12 residues. In nucleotides, the CDR3 is TGCGCCAGCGGCTTGGGCTACAATGTGCAGTTCTTC. Translating gives CASGLGYNVQFF.

Remarks on this clonotype: A read error may explain this, as a much larger clone is one base away. The chain is built from TRBV6-1 and TRBJ1-1; 7 positions match TRBD1. Germline V gene lookup returns CDR1 MNHNS and CDR2 SASEGT. The J segment lost 4 bases and the V segment lost 2 bases, leaving 7 bases of the junction unmatched. This CDR3 is built from 15 residues. The CDR3 spells CASSEHLTGSTEAFF. In DNA form, the CDR3 reads TGTGCCAGCAGTGAACATTTGACAGGGAGCACTGAAGCTTTCTTT.

In this sample, this clonotype turned up many times. This rearrangement joins TRBV3-1 to TRBJ1-5; 8 bases agree with TRBD1. Looked up from germline, CDR1 is LGHDT and CDR2 is YNNKEL (reference sequence). The CDR3 sequence is 16 residues long. V gave up 8 bases and J gave up 2 bases; unmatched junction bases: 11. The CDR3 DNA is TGTGCCAGCGGGCAGACAGGGGAAGTGGGCAATCAGCCCCAGCATTTT. It codes for CASGQTGEVGNQPQHF.

This clonotype was recorded many times. The V call is TRBV2, the J call TRBJ1-4; 8 bases fit TRBD1. CDR1 is SNHLY and CDR2 is FYNNEI in the germline V gene. The CDR3 runs 20 residues. With V trimmed by 9 bases and J by 1 base, 22 bases remained unmatched. The CDR3 region has the DNA TGTGCCAGTCAGGGGAGGGAAATCGACAGGGGAAGTGGAACTAATGAAAAACTGTTTTTT. Translated: CASQGREIDRGSGTNEKLFF.

Regarding this clonotype: This may arise from a read error, as a much more abundant clone is one base away. The rearrangement links TRBV20-1 to TRBJ2-1, with 12 bases identical to TRBD2. The CDR3 spans 17 residues. Germline trimming cut 0 bases from V and 8 bases from J; bases unmatched to any gene: 11. From germline, CDR1 is DFQATT and CDR2 SNEGSKA (reference sequence). The CDR3 sequence: CSARDVPLAGGPYEQFF. The CDR3 DNA reads TGCAGTGCTAGAGACGTCCCTCTAGCGGGAGGGCCGTATGAGCAGTTCTTC.

Notes on this clonotype: A read error may explain this, as a much larger clone is one base away. This chain links TRBV6-5 with TRBJ2-7; D gene unclear. In germline, CDR1 is MNHEY, CDR2 SVGAGI. This CDR3 has 12 amino acids. The CDR3 DNA sequence: TGTACCAGCAGTTACGCCCCAGGCGAGCAGTACTTC. Encoded protein: CTSSYAPGEQYF.

This clonotype was observed many times. The chain combines TRBV6-1 with TRBJ2-7, with 12 bases identical to TRBD2. The CDR3 length is 15 residues. The ends lost 3 bases at V and 2 bases at J; junction bases unmatched: 2. CDR1 and CDR2 (germline): MNHNS, SASEGT. CDR3 DNA sequence: TGTGCCAGCAGTGACGGACTAGCGGGGACCTACGAGCAGTACTTC. Translated: CASSDGLAGTYEQYF.

This clonotype was seen many times. The chain recombines TRBV27 with TRBJ2-5; D perhaps matches TRBD1 (6 bases). The V gene lost 1 base and the J gene lost 0 bases, with 15 bases spanning the gap. This CDR3 comprises 17 residues. Germline V gene data show CDR1 as MNHEY and CDR2 as SMNVEV (reference sequence). The CDR3 here is CASSLFGSGEYQETQYF. DNA of the CDR3: TGTGCCAGCAGTTTATTTGGTTCAGGGGAGTACCAAGAGACCCAGTACTTC.

In this sample, this clonotype turned up a few times. V is TRBV7-6 and J is TRBJ2-7; 11 positions match TRBD1. J lost 3 bases, V lost 5 bases, and 9 bases had no gene match. This CDR3 has 16 residues. CDR1 is SGHVS and CDR2 is FNYEAQ in the germline V gene. CDR3 protein: CASSGGTGGNLYEQYF. The CDR3 nucleotides are TGTGCCAGCAGCGGCGGGACAGGGGGGAACCTCTACGAGCAGTACTTC.

This clonotype has a count of ten or more. As DNA, the CDR3 is TGTGCCAGCAGCGTAGGAATTGGGACTAGCGAGCGTGGGGTGCATACGCAGTATTTT. It specifies CASSVGIGTSERGVHTQYF. V usage is TRBV9 and J usage is TRBJ2-3; 10 bases match TRBD2. The CDR3 spans 19 residues. Germline trimming cut 0 bases from V and 7 bases from J; bases unmatched to any gene: 17. The germline V gene has CDR1 SGDLS and CDR2 YYNGEE.

In its sample, this clonotype was seen a few times. The chain combines TRBV6-5 with TRBJ1-6; D is unresolved. Germline CDR1 reads MNHEY; CDR2 reads SVGAGI. Trimming cost V 4 bases and J 8 bases, with 9 bases left between them. CDR3 length equals 13 residues. CDR3 in amino acids: CASSFSGYSPLHF. Here the CDR3 DNA reads TGTGCCAGCAGTTTCTCGGGATATTCACCCCTCCACTTT.